This T cell receptor (beta chain) was identified during a study of technical replicates of blood from a handful of donors. CDR3 length: 15 residues. Germline CDR1 reads SGDLS; CDR2 reads YYNGEE. J lost 4 bases, V lost 0 bases, and 4 bases had no gene match. Repertoires were generated with immunoSEQ multiplex PCR, while TCRdb's copy carries only in-frame clones and drops some. The repertoire holds roughly 62,000 clones, about 95% seen once, with around 2.9% in the top ten. Sequenced input: PBMCs. The chain has TRBV9 and TRBJ2-3; 8 bases map to TRBD2. The origin of this receptor is a human donor in good health. Some clones in this sample may be carry-over from other donors' samples. The DNA of the CDR3 is TGTGCCAGCAGCGTAGCGAGCGGGGGTTCAGATACGCAGTATTTT. This sequence encodes CASSVASGGSDTQYF.